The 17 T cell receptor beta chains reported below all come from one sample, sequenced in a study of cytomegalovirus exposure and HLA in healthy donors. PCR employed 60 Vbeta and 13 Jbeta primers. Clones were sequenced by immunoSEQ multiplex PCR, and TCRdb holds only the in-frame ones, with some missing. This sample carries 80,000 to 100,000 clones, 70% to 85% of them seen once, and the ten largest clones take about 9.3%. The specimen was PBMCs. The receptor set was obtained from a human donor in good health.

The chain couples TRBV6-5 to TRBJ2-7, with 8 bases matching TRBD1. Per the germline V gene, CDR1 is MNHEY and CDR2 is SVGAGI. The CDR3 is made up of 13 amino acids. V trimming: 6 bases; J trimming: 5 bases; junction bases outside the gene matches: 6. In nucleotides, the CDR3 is TGTGCCAGCAGAGAGGACAGGGTCCACGAGCAGTACTTC. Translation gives CASREDRVHEQYF.

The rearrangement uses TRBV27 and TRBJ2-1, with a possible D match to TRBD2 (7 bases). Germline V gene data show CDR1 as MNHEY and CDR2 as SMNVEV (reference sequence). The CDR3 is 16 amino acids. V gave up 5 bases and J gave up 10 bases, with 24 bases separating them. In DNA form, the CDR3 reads TGTGCCAGCAGTCCCAAAGCGGGATTTACTCAGGGGGAGCAGTTCTTC. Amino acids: CASSPKAGFTQGEQFF.

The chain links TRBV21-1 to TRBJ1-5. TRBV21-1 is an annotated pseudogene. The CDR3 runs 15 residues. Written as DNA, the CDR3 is TGTGCCAGCAGCAAGGCTCACGGGCCGGGAAAGCCCCAGCATTTT. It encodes CASSKAHGPGKPQHF.

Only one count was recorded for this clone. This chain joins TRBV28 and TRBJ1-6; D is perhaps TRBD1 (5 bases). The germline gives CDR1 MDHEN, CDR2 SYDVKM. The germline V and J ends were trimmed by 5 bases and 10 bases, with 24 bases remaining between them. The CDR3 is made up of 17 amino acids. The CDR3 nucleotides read TGTGCCAGCAGTGTATCCGGCTCCGAGGGACGGGAGTCACCCCTCCACTTT. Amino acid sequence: CASSVSGSEGRESPLHF.

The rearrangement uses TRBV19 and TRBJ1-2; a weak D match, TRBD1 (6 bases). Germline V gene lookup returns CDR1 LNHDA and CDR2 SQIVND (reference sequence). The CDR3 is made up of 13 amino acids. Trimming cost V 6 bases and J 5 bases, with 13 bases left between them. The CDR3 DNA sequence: TGTGCCAGTAGGCCTGGGGGCGCATATGGCTACACCTTC. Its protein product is CASRPGGAYGYTF.

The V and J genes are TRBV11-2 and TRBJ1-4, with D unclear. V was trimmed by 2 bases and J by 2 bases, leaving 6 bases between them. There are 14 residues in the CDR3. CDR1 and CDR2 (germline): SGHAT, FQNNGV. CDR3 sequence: CASSLRATNEKLFF. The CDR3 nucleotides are TGTGCCAGCAGCTTACGAGCTACTAATGAAAAACTGTTTTTT.

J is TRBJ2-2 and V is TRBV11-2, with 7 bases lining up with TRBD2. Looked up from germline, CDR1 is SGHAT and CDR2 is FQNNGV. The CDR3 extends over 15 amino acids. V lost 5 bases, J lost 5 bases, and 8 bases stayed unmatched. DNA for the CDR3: TGTGCCAGCAGCCCGTCGGGAGCGGGGACCGGGGAGCTGTTTTTT. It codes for CASSPSGAGTGELFF.

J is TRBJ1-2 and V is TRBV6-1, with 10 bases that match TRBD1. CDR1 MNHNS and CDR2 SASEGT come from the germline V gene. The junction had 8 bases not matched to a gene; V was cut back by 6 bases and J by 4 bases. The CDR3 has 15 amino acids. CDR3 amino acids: CASRHPGQGSYGYTF. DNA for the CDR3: TGTGCCAGCAGACATCCGGGACAGGGGAGCTATGGCTACACCTTC.

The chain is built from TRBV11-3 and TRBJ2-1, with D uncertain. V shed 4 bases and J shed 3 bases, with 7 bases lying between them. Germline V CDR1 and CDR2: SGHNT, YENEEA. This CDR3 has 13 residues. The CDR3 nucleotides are TGTGCCAGCAGCTCCCCTCTCTACAATGAGCAGTTCTTC. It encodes CASSSPLYNEQFF.

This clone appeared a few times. The chain's CDR3 is CASSQAGGVWANVLTF. CDR3 bases: TGTGCCAGCAGCCAAGCGGGGGGAGTCTGGGCCAACGTCCTGACTTTC. V is TRBV4-2 and J is TRBJ2-6, with 7 bases aligning to TRBD2. The length of the CDR3 is 16 residues. Germline V CDR1 and CDR2: LGHNA, YNFKEQ. V was clipped by 1 base and J by 5 bases; unmatched bases: 5.

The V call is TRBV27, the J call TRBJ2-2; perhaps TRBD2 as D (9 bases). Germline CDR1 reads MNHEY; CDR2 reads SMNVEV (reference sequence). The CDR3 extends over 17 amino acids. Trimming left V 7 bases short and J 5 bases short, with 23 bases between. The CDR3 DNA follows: TGTGCCAGCAACCAGGGGGCGGGGGGGCGTCGGACCGGGGAGCTGTTTTTT. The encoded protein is CASNQGAGGRRTGELFF.

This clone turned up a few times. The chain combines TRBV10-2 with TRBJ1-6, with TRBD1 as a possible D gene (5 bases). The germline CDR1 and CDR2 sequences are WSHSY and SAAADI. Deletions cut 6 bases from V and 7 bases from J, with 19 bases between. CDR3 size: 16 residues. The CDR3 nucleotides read TGCGCCAGCAGGGCCGGGGGGGAGCGGGGCAATTCACCCCTCCACTTT. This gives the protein CASRAGGERGNSPLHF.

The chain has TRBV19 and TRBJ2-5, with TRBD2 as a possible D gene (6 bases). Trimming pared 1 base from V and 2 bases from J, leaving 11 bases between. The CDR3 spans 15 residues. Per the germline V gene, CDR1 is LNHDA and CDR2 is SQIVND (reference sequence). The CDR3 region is CASSIGWGLQETQYF. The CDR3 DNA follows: TGTGCCAGTAGTATAGGTTGGGGACTGCAAGAGACCCAGTACTTC.

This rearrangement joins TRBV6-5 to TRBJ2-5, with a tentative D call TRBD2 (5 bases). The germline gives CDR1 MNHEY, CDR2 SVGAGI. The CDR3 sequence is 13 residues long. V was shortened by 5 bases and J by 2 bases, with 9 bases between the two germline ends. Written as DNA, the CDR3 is TGTGCCAGCAGTACGGGGTCACAAGAGACCCAGTACTTC. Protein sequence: CASSTGSQETQYF.

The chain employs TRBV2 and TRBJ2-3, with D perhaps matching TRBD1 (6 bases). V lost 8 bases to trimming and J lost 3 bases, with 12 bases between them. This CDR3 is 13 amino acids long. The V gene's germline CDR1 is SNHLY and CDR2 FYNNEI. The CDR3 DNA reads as TGTGCCAGCGAGGGGGTCGGGACAGATACGCAGTATTTT. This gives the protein CASEGVGTDTQYF.

The CDR3 region is CASNRAGTGGYEQYF. CDR3 sequence (DNA): TGTGCCAGCAACCGGGCCGGGACAGGGGGATACGAGCAGTACTTC. J is TRBJ2-7 and V is TRBV28, with 11 bases fitting TRBD1. The junction had 9 bases not matched to a gene; V was cut back by 7 bases and J by 4 bases. Germline loops: CDR1 MDHEN, CDR2 SYDVKM. The CDR3 is 15 residues long.

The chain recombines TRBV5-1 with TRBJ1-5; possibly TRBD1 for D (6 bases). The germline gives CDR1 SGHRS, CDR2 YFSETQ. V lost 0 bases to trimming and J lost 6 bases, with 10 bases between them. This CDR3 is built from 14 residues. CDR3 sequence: CASSLVGGGQPQHF. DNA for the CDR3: TGCGCCAGCAGCTTGGTAGGGGGGGGTCAGCCCCAGCATTTT.